Reported below is one T cell receptor (beta chain). The antigen it recognizes is unknown. Library prep was done by the immunoSEQ multiplex PCR assay. A mixture of 60 forward primers for TCR Vbeta segments and 13 reverse primers for TCR Jbeta segments was used in the multiplex PCR. A multiplex PCR assay on genomic DNA amplified the CDR3 region of rearranged TCR beta genes. The amplified TCR beta libraries were sequenced on the Illumina HiSeq System as 87-base-pair reads. On the study's bioinformatics: A later analysis counted around 72 million unique TCR beta chains across the approximately 700 repertoires, and some 11 million of these chains were shared by at least two donors. To remove PCR and sequencing errors, raw reads were error-corrected and collapsed into unique sequences using a nearest-neighbor algorithm that merged closely related sequences. Alignment of CDR3 sequences to IMGT reference sequences was used to assign V, D and J gene segments. For a sequence to be retained, at least a six-nucleotide match to both a V gene segment and a J gene segment was required. Rearrangements were called productive when the CDR3 lacked stop codons and stayed in frame with V and J; all others were non-productive. CDR3 was defined according to IMGT convention as the region running from the second conserved V-encoded cysteine to the conserved J-encoded phenylalanine. The earlier analysis of 450 to 750 of the donors excluded any sequence lacking an unambiguous match to a single V gene segment. An earlier analysis of approximately 590 of the donors called V segments functional above 56.7% productive rearrangements and segregating when the between-donor standard deviation exceeded 5%. A statistical classification framework was built to diagnose cytomegalovirus status from the catalog of TCR beta chain sequences. V and J gene assignment, in a later analysis, came from comparing TCR nucleotide sequences with IMGT/GENE-DB human TR gene sequences. Using the TCRdist pipeline, a later analysis assigned CDR3 sequences along with most-parsimonious VDJ recombination scenarios. In a later analysis, each TCR beta chain was defined by its CDR3 amino acid sequence together with its V-gene family, and reads lacking a unique V-gene family were excluded. As a way to deal with suspected cross-contamination and a sequencing artifact, a later analysis dropped 592 nucleotide sequences that were highly shared and had low generation probability. For each public chain, a later analysis derived a clonal expansion index from normalized ranks of inferred template counts within each repertoire. Generation probabilities in a later analysis came from a VDJ recombination model fitted to out-of-frame rearrangements, and those results were checked against IGoR. In a later analysis, hypergeometric tests were used to score TCR-TCR, TCR-HLA and TCR-CMV co-occurrence, with a repertoire-size bias correction applied to TCR pairs. To estimate false discovery rates, a later analysis permuted the HLA or CMV assignments 20 times. In a later analysis, co-occurring TCRs were grouped using DBSCAN, and TCRdist sequence similarity was added for clustering within HLA-allele-positive subsets. Repertoires with fewer than 30,000 or more than 120,000 public chains were left out of co-occurrence clustering, as were five repertoires with anomalous nucleotide sharing. In its TCRdb copy, this immuneACCESS table keeps in-frame sequences only and misses some clones. Where compared with another copy, unresolved V genes explain less than half of these, and the others have no known cause. The D gene and trimming were derived from the DNA, and the V and J assignments and clone size from that table. The sample's table covers about 140,000 clones. The ten top clones hold 0.75% to 1% of the sample.

The data belong to a study of cytomegalovirus exposure and HLA in healthy donors (dated by TCRdb to about 2017). Looking at the study overall: In an earlier analysis of around 540 of the donors, less than 350 Gb of sequence data and 117 million unique TCR beta sequences from about 179 million T cells were reported. An early release covering more than 500 HLA-typed donors comprised about 320 gigabases of sequencing data and 65 million to 100 million unique TCR sequences. Among the roughly 410 genotyped donors, around 81% belonged to the genetic ancestry cluster associated with self-reported Caucasian donors. The study was designed to test whether signatures of past pathogen exposure could be identified by cataloging public T cell receptors. The study profiled the T cell repertoires of some 610 subjects by immunosequencing and related them to cytomegalovirus serostatus. In addition to the first cohort of roughly 670 subjects, a separate validation cohort of 100 to 150 different subjects was used. To predict cytomegalovirus infection status, the study brought together high-throughput TCR immunosequencing, statistical association of individual TCRs with disease status, and machine learning. A later analysis re-analyzed previously published TCR beta repertoires from 650 to 800 donors and added high-resolution HLA genotyping to study TCR occurrence patterns. The later analysis used no new phenotypic data to find candidate immune exposures, relying instead on TCR beta sequences and their occurrence across donors. In an earlier analysis of roughly 540 of the donors, high-throughput TCR beta sequencing was used to judge whether each TCR beta V gene segment behaved as functional or pseudogenic. Donor age, sex, ethnicity and CMV serostatus were compiled together with the repertoire data. Genome-wide SNP genotypes for about 55% of the roughly 670 donors were used in a later genetic analysis, which treated that subset as a discovery cohort. All discovery cohort repertoires had been generated using a single sequencing platform. Class I and class II HLA loci were covered by the typing at four-digit resolution. Typing coverage varied by locus: roughly 620-640 donors for A, B, C, DRB1 and DQB1; approximately 560 for DQA1; around 570 for DPA1; roughly 450 for DPB1. Four or five DR-DQ haplotypes were handled as single units for association and clustering because linkage in the cohort was strong. Among several hundred genotyped donors of the cohort, an average of about 240,000 unique TCR beta nucleotide sequences was sequenced per donor, of which 15% to 20% were non-productive.

Broad study findings and their caveats: Some IMGT-functional V segments, including TRBV6-2 and TRBV6-3, could not be distinguished by the 87-base-pair reads and were therefore excluded. Most TCR sequences were seen in very few donors, while some public TCRs were found in many individuals. When HLA alleles, especially DR and DQ, strongly co-occurred, TCR associations were difficult to assign to individual alleles. Immune exposure information for the cohort was limited to CMV serostatus. A later genetic analysis reported fewer N-insertions in productive TCRs among donors in an Asian-associated ancestry cluster than the roughly 650-donor mean. The sequencing pipeline was judged likely to have produced a cluster of highly shared sequence variants as a technical artifact. HLA typing was unavailable for some donors at each locus, so association tests used only the typed subset. Correlated functional status among segregating V segments might be attributable to linkage disequilibrium, but an unknown experimental factor could not be ruled out. Most CMV-associated TCR beta chains appeared to be HLA-restricted in a later analysis, and the HLA associations seemed to be driven largely by CMV exposure. The study listed 164 TCR beta chains as associated with cytomegalovirus. In a later analysis, several top co-occurrence clusters were reported to appear linked to parvovirus B19, influenza, CMV and Epstein-Barr virus. Compared with equally common non-associated chains, HLA-associated TCR beta chains in a later analysis were more clonally expanded and had lower generation probabilities. Sequencing depth was assumed to be roughly uniform across donors in the presence/absence analyses, though that assumption may not hold. A later analysis associated 15,000 to 20,000 TCR beta sequences with specific HLA alleles at a false discovery rate of 0.05. In a later analysis, TCR association rates were found to vary across HLA loci, with the most associated TCRs seen for DRB1 alleles and the fewest for HLA-C alleles. In this cohort, only TCR beta chains were sequenced, and detectable features were limited by the absence of alpha or paired-chain data. In a later genetic analysis, a missense DCLRE1C variant was associated with V-gene and J-gene trimming of TCR beta chains, and the association was replicated in an independent cohort. A further reported finding was that TCR beta sequences accurately predicted the HLA-A and HLA-B alleles for most subjects in the first cohort. Because counts were too low, fewer than 20 rarely observed V segments, including chromosome 9 orphons, were excluded from the earlier analysis of some 540 of the donors. An earlier analysis of approximately 500 of the donors showed that most TCR beta V segments appeared in productive rearrangements either about 90% or about 30% of the time, which broadly matched IMGT annotations. The classifier was reported to diagnose cytomegalovirus status with high specificity and sensitivity in both the original cohort and the validation cohort. It was suggested by the authors that the approach could potentially be generalized to other disease states and immunological phenotypes. In vitro tests confirmed that a few of the cytomegalovirus-associated TCR beta chains recognize cytomegalovirus antigens.

V is pruned by 6 bases and J by 3 bases, leaving 12 bases of the junction without a gene match. In the germline V gene (reference sequence), CDR1 corresponds to GTSNPN and CDR2 to SVGIG. The CDR3 covers 16 residues, taking in both the cysteine and the phenylalanine. The retained sequence is limited to the CDR3, 48 bases, with the frame set at the first base. The cohort consisted of 650 to 700 healthy bone marrow donors. Cohort members were all nominally healthy when sampled, although unrecorded immune exposures were likely present. The donor was CMV seronegative and belonged to the group of 380 or so seronegative cohort members. A peripheral blood sample was provided by each donor, and peripheral blood mononuclear cells were used for TCR beta sequencing. Genomic DNA was extracted from the blood cell samples with the Qiagen DNeasy Blood Extraction Kit.

This sequence originates from a male donor in good health and CMV-seronegative. Source material: PBMCs. In this chain, TRBV30 is recombined with TRBJ2-7, and TRBD1 matches 12 of the central bases. CDR3 reads: CACTRDRGRAYYEQYF. The nucleotides are TGTGCCTGCACCCGGGACAGGGGGCGAGCCTACTACGAGCAGTACTTC.